These T cell receptor beta chains were read from a single sample in a study of T-cell memory formation after mild COVID-19. TCRdb called the 5' RACE reads again in MiXCR, with one record for every CDR3 protein. The sample contains around 440,000 distinct CDR3 sequences, about 20% of which appear only once. Sequenced: PBMCs or a T cell subset sorted from them (not recorded which). These receptors originate from an adult woman who had mild COVID-19 (a few samples of this study predate the infection). Cell type and time point are not known. The CDR3 runs from the conserved cysteine through the conserved F or W. D genes are given only for firm matches. Clone size, where shown, is once, few, many, or a class for clones that have expanded.

J gene | D gene | clone size | V gene | CDR3 DNA | CDR3 protein
TRBJ1-1 | . | . | TRBV6-5 | TGTGCCAGCAGTTACTCTCTGGCGGCACGGAACACTGAAGCTTTCTTT | CASSYSLAARNTEAFF
TRBJ2-1 | TRBD2 | . | TRBV9 | TGTGCCAGCAGCGTACTTAGCGGGGGTGAGCAGTTCTTC | CASSVLSGGEQFF
TRBJ2-3 | TRBD2 | few | TRBV6-1 | TGTGCCAGCAGTGGAAGTTGGGGACTAGCGGGGGTGAGGGGTATAGCAGATACGCAGTATTTT | CASSGSWGLAGVRGIADTQYF
TRBJ2-3 | TRBD1 | few | TRBV7-9 | TGTGCCAGCAGACCGGGACAGGGATGGGATACGCAGTATTTT | CASRPGQGWDTQYF
TRBJ2-4 | . | . | TRBV9 | TGTGCCAGCAGCGGGCGGGGGCCTCAGTACTTC | CASSGRGPQYF
TRBJ1-2 | TRBD1 | few | TRBV12-3/TRBV12-4 | TGTGCCAGCAGTTTCGGGCAGGGGGCGCGAGGCTACACCTTC | CASSFGQGARGYTF
TRBJ2-2 | TRBD2 | few | TRBV28 | TGTGCCAGCAGTTTCTTTCCGGGGAGGGACACCGGGGAGCTGTTTTTT | CASSFFPGRDTGELFF
TRBJ1-5 | . | few | TRBV7-2 | TGTGCCAGCAGCTTAGTTAGTTCCGCAGGAAATCAGCCCCAGCATTTT | CASSLVSSAGNQPQHF
TRBJ2-6 | . | . | TRBV13 | TGTGCCAGCAGCCCTCGTTGGGACACCTCTGGGGCCAACGTCCTGACTTTC | CASSPRWDTSGANVLTF
TRBJ2-7 | TRBD1 | . | TRBV7-9 | TGTTCCAGCAGCACCCACACAGGGGCCACTTGGGAGCAGTACTTC | CSSSTHTGATWEQYF
TRBJ2-1 | . | . | TRBV28 | TGTGCCAGCAAACCCCCGGGACAAGCCTACAATGAGCAGTTCTTC | CASKPPGQAYNEQFF
TRBJ1-1 | . | few | TRBV2 | TGTGCCAGCAGTGAAGGGACAGCTCCAGGGGTTTGGACTGAAGCTTTCTTT | CASSEGTAPGVWTEAFF
TRBJ2-7 | TRBD1 | few | TRBV29-1 | TGCAGCGGCAAAGGGACAGGGCCCTACGAGCAGTACTTC | CSGKGTGPYEQYF
TRBJ2-2 | . | . | TRBV6-2/TRBV6-3 | TGTGCCAGCAGTTATATCCAGCGTGGGACCGGGGAGCTGTTTTTT | CASSYIQRGTGELFF
TRBJ2-7 | . | . | TRBV5-1 | TGCGCCAGCGGATCACGTGGGGGGCCAGGGGAGCAGTACTTC | CASGSRGGPGEQYF
TRBJ2-5 | . | few | TRBV7-2 | TGTGCCAGCAGCCTTAGGGGCCACGAAACAGAGACCCAGTACTTC | CASSLRGHETETQYF
TRBJ2-7 | . | few | TRBV29-1 | TGCAGCGTTCTTCCGGGGCCGGGGCACGAGCAGTACTTC | CSVLPGPGHEQYF
TRBJ1-1 | TRBD1 | once | TRBV27 | TGTGCCAGCAGTCGGACAGGGTTCACTGAAGCTTTCTTT | CASSRTGFTEAFF
TRBJ1-2 | . | . | TRBV30 | TGTGCCTGGAGCCGCCGGGGGGGTCGTGGCTACACCTTC | CAWSRRGGRGYTF
TRBJ2-4 | TRBD1 | few | TRBV3-1 | TGTGCCAGCAGCCAAGTTTGGACAGGGGGCTATGTCATTCAGTACTTC | CASSQVWTGGYVIQYF
TRBJ2-6 | . | . | TRBV6-5 | TGTGCCAGCAGTTACTCGACCCTTGGCTCTGGGGCCAACGTCCTGACTTTC | CASSYSTLGSGANVLTF
TRBJ2-7 | . | few | TRBV3-1 | TGTGCCAGCAGCCACTTTGGAATAATCTACGAGCAGTACTTC | CASSHFGIIYEQYF
TRBJ2-7 | TRBD1 | few | TRBV5-1 | TGCGCCAGCAGCGTCACGACAGGGCCCTACGAGCAGTACTTC | CASSVTTGPYEQYF